This is a list of T cell receptor beta chains from one sample in a study of T cells in Graves' hyperthyroidism and ophthalmopathy. TCRdb re-called the multiplex PCR reads through MiXCR, storing one row per CDR3 protein. The data show some 800,000 distinct CDR3 sequences, approximately 40% seen once. The specimen was blood. These receptors were obtained from a man aged 18 to 30 with Graves' hyperthyroidism. Both conserved end residues are part of each CDR3. The D gene is left open where the match is weak. Size is omitted from some rows. Given values are once, few, many or a class for expanded clones.

.,TRBV7-2,.,TRBJ1-1,CASSRIRLTEAFF,TGTGCCAGCAGTAGGATTCGGCTGACTGAAGCTTTCTTT
.,TRBV29-1,.,TRBJ1-2,CCALHSEGYTF,TGCTGCGCCCTCCACAGCGAAGGCTACACCTTC
.,TRBV29-1,many,TRBJ1-1,CSVEDLVAEAFF,TGCAGCGTTGAAGATCTGGTCGCTGAAGCTTTCTTT
TRBD2,TRBV5-1,.,TRBJ2-7,CASSLLAGVRAYEQYF,TGCGCCAGCAGCCTCCTAGCGGGAGTCAGAGCCTACGAGCAGTACTTC
.,TRBV6-6,few,TRBJ1-1,CASSLPSSEAFF,TGTGCCAGCAGCCTCCCGAGCTCTGAAGCTTTCTTT
.,TRBV29-1,many,TRBJ1-6,CSVEVAGRGSPLHF,TGCAGCGTTGAGGTTGCAGGTAGGGGATCACCCCTCCACTTT
.,TRBV19,many,TRBJ1-1,CASSMWGMNTEAFF,TGTGCCAGTAGTATGTGGGGAATGAACACTGAAGCTTTCTTT
.,TRBV29-1,.,TRBJ1-1,CSLRAGNTEAFF,TGCAGCTTGCGGGCCGGGAACACTGAAGCTTTCTTT
.,TRBV29-1,many,TRBJ2-7,CSVEDEFTLEQYF,TGCAGCGTTGAAGACGAGTTCACCCTCGAGCAGTACTTC
TRBD1,TRBV6-1,many,TRBJ1-6,CASSEEETGGVNLHF,TGTGCCAGCAGTGAAGAGGAGACAGGGGGCGTCAACCTCCACTTT
TRBD1,TRBV7-8,many,TRBJ2-2,CASSVPGQPRTGELFF,TGTGCCAGCAGCGTCCCGGGACAGCCTAGGACCGGGGAGCTGTTTTTT
TRBD1,TRBV5-6,few,TRBJ2-7,CASSLAAQGYYEQYF,TGTGCCAGCAGCTTGGCCGCACAGGGGTACTACGAGCAGTACTTC
TRBD1,TRBV20-1,once,TRBJ1-3,CSARGEGAGNTIYF,TGCAGTGCTAGAGGGGAGGGGGCGGGAAACACCATATATTTT
.,TRBV15,.,TRBJ1-3,CATSRVGTERNTIYF,TGTGCCACCAGCAGAGTCGGGACTGAACGAAACACCATATATTTT
TRBD2,TRBV12-3/TRBV12-4,.,TRBJ2-7,CASMGLAVSYEQYF,TGTGCCAGCATGGGACTAGCGGTCTCCTACGAGCAGTACTTC
TRBD1,TRBV10-3,.,TRBJ1-2,CAISPTGTGIDYGYTF,TGTGCCATCAGTCCAACCGGGACAGGGATTGACTATGGCTACACCTTC
TRBD1,TRBV2,.,TRBJ1-1,CASGQGRPGEALF,TGTGCCAGCGGACAGGGGCGACCTGGTGAAGCTTTGTTT
.,TRBV5-1,many,TRBJ1-3,CASSLDGGARGNTIYF,TGCGCCAGCAGCTTGGACGGGGGCGCCCGTGGAAACACCATATATTTT
TRBD1,TRBV25-1,.,TRBJ1-1,CASPGQGAVNTEAFF,TGTGCCTCCCCGGGACAGGGGGCAGTGAACACTGAAGCTTTCTTT
.,TRBV10-2,.,TRBJ2-5,CASRRAGEGTQYF,TGTGCCAGCAGGAGGGCAGGGGAAGGGACCCAGTACTTC
.,TRBV5-1,.,TRBJ2-5,CASSFRVEETQYF,TGCGCCAGCAGCTTCAGGGTAGAAGAGACCCAGTACTTC
.,TRBV5-6,.,TRBJ1-1,CASSTPRGREGTEAFF,TGTGCCAGCAGCACCCCGCGCGGCCGGGAGGGCACTGAAGCTTTCTTT
TRBD1,TRBV7-3,few,TRBJ2-2,CASSLWTGGTGELFF,TGTGCCAGCAGCTTGTGGACAGGCGGCACCGGGGAGCTGTTTTTT
.,TRBV4-1,few,TRBJ2-7,CASSQGRDSSYEQYF,TGCGCCAGCAGCCAAGGGCGGGACAGTTCCTACGAGCAGTACTTC
TRBD1,TRBV19,many,TRBJ2-7,CASSLLGQGPTYEQYF,TGTGCCAGTAGTCTTCTTGGACAGGGGCCAACCTACGAGCAGTACTTC
.,TRBV7-2,many,TRBJ1-5,CASSLDPGQPQHF,TGTGCCAGCAGCCTCGACCCGGGTCAGCCCCAGCATTTT
.,TRBV20-1,.,TRBJ2-7,CSATRGSTYEQYF,TGCAGTGCGACACGGGGCTCAACCTACGAGCAGTACTTC
.,TRBV3-1,.,TRBJ1-5,CASSQDLGADQPQHF,TGTGCCAGCAGCCAAGATTTAGGGGCGGATCAGCCCCAGCATTTT
.,TRBV11-2,.,TRBJ2-7,CASSLDHGYEQYF,TGTGCCAGCAGCTTAGATCACGGTTACGAGCAGTACTTC
TRBD2,TRBV24-1,.,TRBJ2-2,CATSDFSAGGSPGELFF,TGTGCCACCAGTGATTTTTCCGCGGGGGGCAGTCCCGGGGAGCTGTTTTTT
.,TRBV7-2,many,TRBJ1-2,CASSFRDTPRDVYGYTF,TGTGCCAGCAGCTTCCGGGACACACCTAGAGATGTCTATGGCTACACCTTC
.,TRBV15,.,TRBJ1-5,CATSSPRTVNQPQHF,TGTGCCACCAGCAGTCCCAGGACAGTCAATCAGCCCCAGCATTTT
.,TRBV7-8,once,TRBJ2-5,CASSIPGPEETQYF,TGTGCCAGCAGCATTCCGGGACCGGAAGAGACCCAGTACTTC
.,TRBV29-1,many,TRBJ2-7,CSFAADSYEQYF,TGCAGCTTCGCGGCAGACTCCTACGAGCAGTACTTC
TRBD1,TRBV2,.,TRBJ2-5,CASHGGGQVGQETQYF,TGTGCCAGCCATGGAGGGGGACAGGTGGGGCAAGAGACCCAGTACTTC
.,TRBV29-1,many,TRBJ2-5,CSLAKGAETQYF,TGCAGCCTTGCCAAGGGAGCGGAGACCCAGTACTTC
.,TRBV10-2,.,TRBJ2-2,CASSPFRHANTGELFF,TGTGCCAGCAGTCCCTTTAGGCATGCGAACACCGGGGAGCTGTTTTTT
.,TRBV2,many,TRBJ1-2,CASSVEGEYGYTF,TGTGCCAGCAGTGTGGAGGGGGAGTATGGCTACACCTTC
.,TRBV29-1,.,TRBJ2-5,CSVEDYRETPQETQYF,TGCAGCGTTGAAGACTACAGGGAAACCCCCCAAGAGACCCAGTACTTC
TRBD1,TRBV14,few,TRBJ2-7,CASSRARGGRNEQYF,TGTGCCAGCAGCCGAGCCCGAGGGGGCAGAAACGAGCAGTACTTC
TRBD2,TRBV29-1,many,TRBJ2-7,CSATGGGYEQYF,TGCAGCGCCACGGGGGGAGGCTACGAGCAGTACTTC
TRBD1,TRBV10-3,few,TRBJ1-5,CATGTGDYSNQPQHF,TGTGCCACCGGGACAGGGGATTATAGCAATCAGCCCCAGCATTTT
TRBD2,TRBV29-1,few,TRBJ2-3,CSAQAGGQQYF,TGCAGCGCCCAAGCGGGGGGGCAACAGTATTTT
TRBD2,TRBV7-9,many,TRBJ2-2,CASSLGTSGNTGELFF,TGTGCCAGCAGCTTAGGGACTAGCGGGAACACCGGGGAGCTGTTTTTT
.,TRBV5-1,.,TRBJ2-2,CASSFDRGGGELFF,TGCGCCAGCAGCTTTGACCGGGGAGGCGGGGAGCTGTTTTTT
.,TRBV6-5,.,TRBJ1-1,CASSYSREGSTEAFF,TGTGCCAGCAGTTATTCCAGGGAAGGTAGCACTGAAGCTTTCTTT
TRBD2,TRBV7-8,.,TRBJ2-7,CASSLARGTSGSSTEQYF,TGTGCCAGCAGCTTAGCGAGGGGGACTAGCGGGAGTTCGACCGAGCAGTACTTC
TRBD1,TRBV2,.,TRBJ1-5,CASRSSGTGDQPQHF,TGTGCCAGCAGATCCTCCGGGACAGGGGATCAGCCCCAGCATTTT
.,TRBV6-6,.,TRBJ1-4,CASTNGATSNEKLFF,TGTGCCAGCACCAACGGGGCGACTTCTAATGAAAAACTGTTTTTT
.,TRBV4-1,.,TRBJ1-4,CASSPHWAGVNEKLFF,TGCGCCAGCAGCCCCCATTGGGCGGGGGTTAATGAAAAACTGTTTTTT